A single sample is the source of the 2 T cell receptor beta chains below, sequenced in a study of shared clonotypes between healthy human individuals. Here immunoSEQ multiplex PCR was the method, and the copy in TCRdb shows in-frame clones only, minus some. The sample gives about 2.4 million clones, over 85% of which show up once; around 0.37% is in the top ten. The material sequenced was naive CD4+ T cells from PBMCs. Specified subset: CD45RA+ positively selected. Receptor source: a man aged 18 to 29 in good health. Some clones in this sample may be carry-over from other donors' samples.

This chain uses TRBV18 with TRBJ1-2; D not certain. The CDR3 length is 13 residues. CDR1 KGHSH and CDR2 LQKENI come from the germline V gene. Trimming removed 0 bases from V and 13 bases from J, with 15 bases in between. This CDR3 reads CASSPPASAEATF. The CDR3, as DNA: TGTGCCAGCTCACCACCGGCCAGCGCCGAGGCCACCTTC.

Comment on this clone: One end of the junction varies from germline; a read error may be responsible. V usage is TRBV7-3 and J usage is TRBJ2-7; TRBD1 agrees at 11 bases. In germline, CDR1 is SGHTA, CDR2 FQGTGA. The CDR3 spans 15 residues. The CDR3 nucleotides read TGTGCCAGCAGCATAACGGACAGGGGGCATTACGAGCAGTACTTC. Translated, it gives CASSITDRGHYEQYF.